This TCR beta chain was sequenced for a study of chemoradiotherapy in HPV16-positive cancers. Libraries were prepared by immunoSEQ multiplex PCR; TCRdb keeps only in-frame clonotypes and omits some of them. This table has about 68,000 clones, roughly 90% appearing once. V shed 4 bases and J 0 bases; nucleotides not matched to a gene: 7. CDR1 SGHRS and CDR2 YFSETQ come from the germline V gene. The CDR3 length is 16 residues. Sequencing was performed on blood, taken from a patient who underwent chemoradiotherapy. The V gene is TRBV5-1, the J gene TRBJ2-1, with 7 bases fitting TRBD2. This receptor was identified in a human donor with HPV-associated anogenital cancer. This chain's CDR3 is CASSPRVAGSYNEQFF. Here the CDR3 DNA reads TGCGCCAGCAGCCCCAGAGTAGCGGGCTCCTACAATGAGCAGTTCTTC.